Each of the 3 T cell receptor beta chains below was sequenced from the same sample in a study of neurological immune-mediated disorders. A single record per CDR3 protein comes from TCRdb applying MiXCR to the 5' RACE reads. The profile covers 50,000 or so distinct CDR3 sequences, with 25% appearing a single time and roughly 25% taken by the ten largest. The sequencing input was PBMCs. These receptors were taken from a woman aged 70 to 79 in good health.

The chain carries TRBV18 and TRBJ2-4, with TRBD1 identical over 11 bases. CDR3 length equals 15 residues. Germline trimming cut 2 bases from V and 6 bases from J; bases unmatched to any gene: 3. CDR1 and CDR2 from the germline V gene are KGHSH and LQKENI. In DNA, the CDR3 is TGTGCCAGCTCACCAGGGACAGGGGGGCCAAACATTCAGTACTTC. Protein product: CASSPGTGGPNIQYF.

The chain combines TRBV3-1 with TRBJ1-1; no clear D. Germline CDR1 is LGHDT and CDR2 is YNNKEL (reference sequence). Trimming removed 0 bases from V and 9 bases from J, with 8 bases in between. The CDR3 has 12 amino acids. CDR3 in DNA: TGTGCCAGCAGCCAAGATTTGGAGCAAGCTTTCTTT. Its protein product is CASSQDLEQAFF. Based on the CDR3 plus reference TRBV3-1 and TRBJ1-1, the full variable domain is DTAVSQTPKYLVTQMGNDKSIKCEQNLGHDTMYWYKQDSKKFLKIMFSYNNKELIINETVPNRFSPKSPDKAHLNLHINSLELGDSAVYFCASSQDLEQAFFGQGTRLTVV.

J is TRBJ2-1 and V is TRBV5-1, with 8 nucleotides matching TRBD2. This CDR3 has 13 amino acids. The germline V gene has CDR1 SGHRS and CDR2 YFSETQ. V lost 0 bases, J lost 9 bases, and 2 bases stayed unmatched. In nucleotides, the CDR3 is TGCGCCAGCAGCTTGGAGCGGGGGCGTGAGCAGTTCTTC. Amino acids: CASSLERGREQFF.